Given below is one T cell receptor (beta chain) in context. What it binds is unknown. This sample was included in a study of fetal regulatory T cell absence and autoimmunity. Overall study: Exocrine pancreas autoimmunity occurred in IPEX patients lacking clinical diabetes.

Findings and limits, study-wide: Pancreas and cord blood did not differ much in TRB family usage. Pancreas TCRs were oligoclonally enriched versus cord blood, some clones over 80-fold.

The CDR3 has 13 residues. Trimming removed 2 bases from V and 4 bases from J; junction bases left unmatched: 0. CDR1 SNHLY and CDR2 FYNNEI come from the germline V gene. The assay was run at survey level. TCRdb keeps only in-frame clones here, not all; method: immunoSEQ multiplex PCR. This repertoire shows around 100,000 clones, about two thirds found once; its top ten account for less than 2.5%. Sequencing was performed on pancreas tissue. This TCR was recovered from a male donor with IPEX syndrome. The chain has TRBV2 and TRBJ2-3, with 7 bases aligning to TRBD1. CDR3 sequence: CASSEQGADTQYF. In nucleotides, the CDR3 is TGTGCCAGCAGTGAACAGGGGGCAGATACGCAGTATTTT.